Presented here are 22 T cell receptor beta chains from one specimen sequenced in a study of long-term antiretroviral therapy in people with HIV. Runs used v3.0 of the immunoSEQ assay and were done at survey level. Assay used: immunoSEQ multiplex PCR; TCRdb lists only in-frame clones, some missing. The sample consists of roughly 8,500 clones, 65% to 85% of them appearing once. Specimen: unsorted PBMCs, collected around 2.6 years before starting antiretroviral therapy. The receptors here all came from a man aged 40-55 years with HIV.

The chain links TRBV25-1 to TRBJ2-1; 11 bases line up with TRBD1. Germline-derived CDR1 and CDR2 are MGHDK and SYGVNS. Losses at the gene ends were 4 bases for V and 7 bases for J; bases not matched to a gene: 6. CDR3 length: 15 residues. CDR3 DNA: TGTGCCAGCAGTGCGGGACAGGGGGTAAGAAATGAGCAGTTCTTC. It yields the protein CASSAGQGVRNEQFF.

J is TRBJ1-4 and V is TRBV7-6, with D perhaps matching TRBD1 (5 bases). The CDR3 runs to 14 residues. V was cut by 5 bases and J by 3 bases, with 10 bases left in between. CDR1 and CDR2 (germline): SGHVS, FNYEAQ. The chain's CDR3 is CASSEGWANEKLFF. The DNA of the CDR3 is TGTGCCAGCAGCGAGGGGTGGGCTAATGAAAAACTGTTTTTT.

The CDR3 reads CASSSTSRGGHGYEQYF. The DNA of the CDR3 is TGTGCCAGCAGTTCCACATCGAGGGGGGGGCACGGGTACGAGCAGTACTTC. This chain connects TRBV27 to TRBJ2-7; the D gene is possibly TRBD2 (7 bases). CDR3 length: 17 residues. Germline V gene lookup returns CDR1 MNHEY and CDR2 SMNVEV (reference sequence). V lost 4 bases and J 4 bases, leaving 23 bases between the germline ends.

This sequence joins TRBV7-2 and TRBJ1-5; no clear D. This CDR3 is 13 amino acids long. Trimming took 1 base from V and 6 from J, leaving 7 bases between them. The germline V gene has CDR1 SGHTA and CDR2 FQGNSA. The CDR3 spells CASSLGGSQPQHF. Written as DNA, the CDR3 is TGTGCCAGCAGCTTAGGGGGTTCTCAGCCCCAGCATTTT.

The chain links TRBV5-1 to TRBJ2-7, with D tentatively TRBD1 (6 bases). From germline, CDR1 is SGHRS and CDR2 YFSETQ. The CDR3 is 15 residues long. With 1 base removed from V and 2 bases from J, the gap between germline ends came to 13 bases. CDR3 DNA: TGCGCCAGCAGCTTGATTGCAGGACAGCCCTACGAGCAGTACTTC. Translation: CASSLIAGQPYEQYF.

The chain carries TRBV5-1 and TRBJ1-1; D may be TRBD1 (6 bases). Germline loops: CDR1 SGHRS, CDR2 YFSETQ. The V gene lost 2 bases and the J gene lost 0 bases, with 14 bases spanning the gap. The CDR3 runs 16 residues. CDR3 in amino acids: CASSLNRDTMNTEAFF. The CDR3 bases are TGCGCCAGCAGCTTAAACCGGGACACTATGAACACTGAAGCTTTCTTT.

The CDR3 spells CASSEWQGTGELFF. The CDR3 nucleotides read TGTGCCAGCAGTGAGTGGCAGGGTACCGGGGAGCTGTTTTTT. This chain joins TRBV2 and TRBJ2-2; D perhaps matches TRBD1 (5 bases). Looked up from germline, CDR1 is SNHLY and CDR2 is FYNNEI. The CDR3 loop spans 14 amino acids. Trimming took 3 bases from V and 5 from J, leaving 10 bases between them. The full variable domain, with the rest looked up from reference TRBV2 and TRBJ2-2, is EPEVTQTPSHQVTQMGQEVILRCVPISNHLYFYWYRQILGQKVEFLVSFYNNEISEKSEIFDDQFSVERPDGSNFTLKIRSTKLEDSAMYFCASSEWQGTGELFFGEGSRLTVL.

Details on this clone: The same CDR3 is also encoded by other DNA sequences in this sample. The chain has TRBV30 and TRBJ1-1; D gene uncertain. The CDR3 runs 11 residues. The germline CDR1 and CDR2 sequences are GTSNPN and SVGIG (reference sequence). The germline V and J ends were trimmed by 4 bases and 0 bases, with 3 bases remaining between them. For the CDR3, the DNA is TGTGCCTGGAAGATGAACACTGAAGCTTTCTTT. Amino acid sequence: CAWKMNTEAFF.

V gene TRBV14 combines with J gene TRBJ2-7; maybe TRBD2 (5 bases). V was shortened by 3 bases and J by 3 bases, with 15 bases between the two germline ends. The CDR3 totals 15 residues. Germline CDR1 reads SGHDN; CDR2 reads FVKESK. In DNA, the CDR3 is TGTGCCAGCAGCCATACCAGGCGGAGGAGCTACGAGCAGTACTTC. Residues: CASSHTRRRSYEQYF.

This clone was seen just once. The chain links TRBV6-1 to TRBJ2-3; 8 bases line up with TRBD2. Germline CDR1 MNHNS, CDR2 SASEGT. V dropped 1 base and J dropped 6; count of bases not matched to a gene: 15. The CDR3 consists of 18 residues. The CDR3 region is CASSEGYGNGGASDTQYF. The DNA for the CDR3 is TGTGCCAGCAGTGAAGGATACGGAAACGGGGGGGCCTCTGATACGCAGTATTTT.

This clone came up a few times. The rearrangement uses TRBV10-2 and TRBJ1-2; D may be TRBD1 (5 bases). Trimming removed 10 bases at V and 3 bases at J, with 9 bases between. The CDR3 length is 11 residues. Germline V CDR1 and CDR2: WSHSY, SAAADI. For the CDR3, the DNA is TGCGCCACCATGGGACACTATGGCTACACCTTC. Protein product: CATMGHYGYTF.

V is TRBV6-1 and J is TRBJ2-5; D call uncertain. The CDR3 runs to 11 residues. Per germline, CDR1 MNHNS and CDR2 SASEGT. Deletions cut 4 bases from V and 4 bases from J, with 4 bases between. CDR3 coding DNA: TGTGCCAGCAGTGGGGGAGAGACCCAGTACTTC. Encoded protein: CASSGGETQYF.

The CDR3 DNA sequence: TGTGCCAGCACCATGACGGGAAGATTTGCTGAAGCTTTCTTT. It translates to CASTMTGRFAEAFF. This chain uses TRBV6-5 with TRBJ1-1; no clear D. The germline gives CDR1 MNHEY, CDR2 SVGAGI. The CDR3 is 14 amino acids. V lost 7 bases to trimming and J lost 6 bases, with 18 bases between them.

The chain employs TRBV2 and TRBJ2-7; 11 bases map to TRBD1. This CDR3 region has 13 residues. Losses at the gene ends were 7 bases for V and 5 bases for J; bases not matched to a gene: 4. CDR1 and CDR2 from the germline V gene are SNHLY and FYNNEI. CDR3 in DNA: TGTGCCAGCACCAGGGACAGGGGGGACGAGCAGTACTTC. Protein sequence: CASTRDRGDEQYF. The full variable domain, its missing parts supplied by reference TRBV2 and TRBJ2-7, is EPEVTQTPSHQVTQMGQEVILRCVPISNHLYFYWYRQILGQKVEFLVSFYNNEISEKSEIFDDQFSVERPDGSNFTLKIRSTKLEDSAMYFCASTRDRGDEQYFGPGTRLTVT.

CDR3 bases: TGTGCCAGCAAGGACAGGGACTACGAGCAGTACTTC. Amino acids: CASKDRDYEQYF. The genes are TRBV6-5 and TRBJ2-7; 8 bases agree with TRBD1. V dropped 7 bases and J dropped 3; count of bases not matched to a gene: 2. The CDR3 has 12 residues. Germline CDR1 and CDR2: MNHEY and SVGAGI.

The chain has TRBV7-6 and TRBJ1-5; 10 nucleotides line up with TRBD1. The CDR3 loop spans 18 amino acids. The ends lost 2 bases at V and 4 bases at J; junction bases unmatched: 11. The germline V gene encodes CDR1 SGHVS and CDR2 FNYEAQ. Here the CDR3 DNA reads TGTGCCAGCAGCTTACTCCCCCAGACAGGGGGCCAAAATCAGCCCCAGCATTTT. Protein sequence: CASSLLPQTGGQNQPQHF.

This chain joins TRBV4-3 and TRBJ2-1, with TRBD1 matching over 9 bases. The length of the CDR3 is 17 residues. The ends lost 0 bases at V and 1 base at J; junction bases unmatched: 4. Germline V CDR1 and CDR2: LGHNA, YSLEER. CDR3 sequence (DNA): TGCGCCAGCAGCCAAGATCAAGGACAGGGGTCCTACAATGAGCAGTTCTTC. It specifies CASSQDQGQGSYNEQFF.

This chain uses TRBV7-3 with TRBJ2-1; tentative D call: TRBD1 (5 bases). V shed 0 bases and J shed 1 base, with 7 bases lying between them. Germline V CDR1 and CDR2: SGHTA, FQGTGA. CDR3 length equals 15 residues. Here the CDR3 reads CASSLTRTSYNEQFF. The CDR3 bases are TGTGCCAGCAGCTTAACTAGGACATCCTACAATGAGCAGTTCTTC.

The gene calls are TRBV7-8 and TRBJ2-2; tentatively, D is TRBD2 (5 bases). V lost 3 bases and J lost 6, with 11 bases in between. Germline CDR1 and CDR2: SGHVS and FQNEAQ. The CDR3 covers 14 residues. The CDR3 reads CASSLTTAAGELFF. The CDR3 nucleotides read TGTGCCAGCAGCTTGACTACAGCCGCCGGGGAGCTGTTTTTT.

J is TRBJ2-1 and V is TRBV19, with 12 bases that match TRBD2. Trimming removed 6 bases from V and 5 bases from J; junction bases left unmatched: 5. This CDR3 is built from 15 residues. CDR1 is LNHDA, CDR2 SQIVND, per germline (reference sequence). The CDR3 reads CASRTSGGMNNEQFF. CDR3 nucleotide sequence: TGTGCCAGTAGAACTAGCGGGGGGATGAACAATGAGCAGTTCTTC.

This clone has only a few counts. CDR3 residues: CASSVGTNQPQHF. The CDR3 DNA reads TGTGCCAGCAGCGTAGGTACGAATCAGCCCCAGCATTTT. The V gene is TRBV9, the J gene TRBJ1-5; D gene ambiguous. Germline V lookup: CDR1 SGDLS, CDR2 YYNGEE. This CDR3 comprises 13 residues. The V and J ends lost 0 bases and 4 bases respectively, with 5 bases between them.

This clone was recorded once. This CDR3 reads CASSFIAGPPHEQFF. CDR3 DNA: TGTGCCAGCAGCTTTATAGCGGGTCCGCCCCATGAGCAGTTCTTC. The V and J genes are TRBV5-4 and TRBJ2-1; 7 bases align to TRBD2. CDR3 length: 15 amino acids. V dropped 2 bases and J dropped 8; count of bases not matched to a gene: 10. Looked up from germline, CDR1 is SGHNT and CDR2 is YYREEE (reference sequence).